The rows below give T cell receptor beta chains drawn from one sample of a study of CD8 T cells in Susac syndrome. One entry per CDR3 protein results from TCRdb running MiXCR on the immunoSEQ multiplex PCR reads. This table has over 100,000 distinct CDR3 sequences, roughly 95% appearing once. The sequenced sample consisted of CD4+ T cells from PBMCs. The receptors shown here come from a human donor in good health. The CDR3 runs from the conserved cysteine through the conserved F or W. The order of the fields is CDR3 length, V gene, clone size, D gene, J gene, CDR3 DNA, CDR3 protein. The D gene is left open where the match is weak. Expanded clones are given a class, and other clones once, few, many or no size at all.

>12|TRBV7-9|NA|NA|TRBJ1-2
TGTGCCAGCGCTAAGGACAGATACGGCTACACCTTC
CASAKDRYGYTF
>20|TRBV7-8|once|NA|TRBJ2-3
TGTGCCAGCAGCGCCAGAGGGGTGGTAGTCTTGTCATCTAGCACAGATACGCAGTATTTT
CASSARGVVVLSSSTDTQYF
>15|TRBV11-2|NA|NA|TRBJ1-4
TGTGCCAGCAGCTTAGTCACCAGGCATAATGAAAAACTGTTTTTT
CASSLVTRHNEKLFF
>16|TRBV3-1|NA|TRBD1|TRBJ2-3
TGTGCCAGCAGCGTCCGGGACAGGGAGCGCACAGATACGCAGTATTTT
CASSVRDRERTDTQYF
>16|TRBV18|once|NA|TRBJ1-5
TGTGCCAGCTCACCACCGTCAGGGGCAAGGGATCAGCCCCAGCATTTT
CASSPPSGARDQPQHF
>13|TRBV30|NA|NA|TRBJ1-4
TGTGCCTGGAGCGAACTGATTAATGAAAAACTGTTTTTT
CAWSELINEKLFF
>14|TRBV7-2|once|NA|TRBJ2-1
TGTGCCAGCAGCTTAGGTGGCAGTCAGCTTGAGCAGTTCTTC
CASSLGGSQLEQFF
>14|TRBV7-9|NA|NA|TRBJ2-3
TGTGCCAGCAGCTTATCGACCGGGACCGATACGCAGTATTTT
CASSLSTGTDTQYF
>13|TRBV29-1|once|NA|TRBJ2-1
TGCAGCGTTCGTGGGGCCTCCTACAATGAGCAGTTCTTC
CSVRGASYNEQFF
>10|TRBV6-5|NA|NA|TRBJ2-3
TGTGCCAGCAGGGGTCGTAGGCAGTATTTT
CASRGRRQYF
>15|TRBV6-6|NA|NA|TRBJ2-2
TGTGCCAGCACCCATCCCGGGGGATCCACCGGGGAGCTGTTTTTT
CASTHPGGSTGELFF
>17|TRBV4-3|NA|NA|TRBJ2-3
TGCGCCAGCAGCCAAGCCCCGAGGGGGACTAGCACAGATACGCAGTATTTT
CASSQAPRGTSTDTQYF
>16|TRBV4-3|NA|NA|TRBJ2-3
TGCGCCAGCAGCCAGGGATCGTACGATAGCACAGATACGCAGTATTTT
CASSQGSYDSTDTQYF
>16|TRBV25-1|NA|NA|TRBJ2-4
TGTGCCAGCAGTGAACGTTACGGGGCTTCCAAAAACATTCAGTACTTC
CASSERYGASKNIQYF
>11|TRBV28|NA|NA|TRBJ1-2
TGTGCCGCGGTATCTAACTATGGCTACACCTTC
CAAVSNYGYTF
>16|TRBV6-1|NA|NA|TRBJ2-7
TGTGCCAGCGTAAGTGGGGGGCAACGTATTTCCTACGAGCAGTACTTC
CASVSGGQRISYEQYF
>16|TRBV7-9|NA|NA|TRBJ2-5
TGTGCCAGCAGCCCCACAGGCCGTCACCCCCAAGAGACCCAGTACTTC
CASSPTGRHPQETQYF
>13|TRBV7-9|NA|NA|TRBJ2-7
TGTGCCAGCAGCTTAGGCATAACCTACGAGCAGTACTTC
CASSLGITYEQYF
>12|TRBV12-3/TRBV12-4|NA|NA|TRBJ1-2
TGTGCCAGCAGTCCGACACTGTATGGCTACACCTTC
CASSPTLYGYTF
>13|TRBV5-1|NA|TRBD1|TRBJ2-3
TGCGCAACCCGGGACAGTGATACAGATACGCAGTATTTT
CATRDSDTDTQYF
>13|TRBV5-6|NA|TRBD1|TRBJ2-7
TGTGCCAGCAGCTTGGGACAGGGGGCGAGTCCGTACTTC
CASSLGQGASPYF
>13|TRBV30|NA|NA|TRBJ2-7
TGTGCCTGGAGTGTACGAGGGATCGGCGAGCAGTACTTC
CAWSVRGIGEQYF
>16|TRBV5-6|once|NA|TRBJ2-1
TGTGCCAGCAGCCTACGACTGATAAGCTCCTACAATGAGCAGTTCTTC
CASSLRLISSYNEQFF
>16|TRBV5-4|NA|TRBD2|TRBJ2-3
TGTGCCAGCAGCTTGGGGACTAGCGGGAGCTCAGATACGCAGTATTTT
CASSLGTSGSSDTQYF
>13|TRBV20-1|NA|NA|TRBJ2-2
TGCAGTGCTAGTTTTCCGAACACCGGGGAGCTGTTTTTT
CSASFPNTGELFF
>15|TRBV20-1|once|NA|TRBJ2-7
TGCAGTGCTAGATCCTTGGTCAGTCCCACCTACGAGCAGTACTTC
CSARSLVSPTYEQYF